This T cell receptor (beta chain) was identified during a study of blood T cells in healthy people across ages. Looked up from germline, CDR1 is MGHRA and CDR2 is YSYEKL. The CDR3 runs to 17 residues. The junction had 13 bases not matched to a gene; V was cut back by 4 bases and J by 4 bases. Next came a second PCR, run for about 6 to 12 cycles, which used a sample-barcoded 5' primer along with a J-beta primer mix. TCRdb reanalysed the 5' RACE reads using MiXCR and keeps one entry per CDR3 protein. The table includes approximately 1.5 million distinct CDR3 sequences, roughly 32% detected once. Caucasian individuals from Russia who were healthy and aged about 6 to 90 acted as donors. This clonotype showed up many times. What it recognizes is unknown. The study's findings and limits: Age brought a roughly linear fall in TCR beta diversity measured per million T cells. Higher diversity, along with more naive CD4+ cells, distinguished long-lived donors from aged donors. A strong correlation between TCR beta diversity and naive T cell percentage was seen.

The chain combines TRBV4-1 with TRBJ2-1, with 7 positions matching TRBD2. The sequence was collected from a woman younger than 45 in good health. Sequenced input: blood. DNA of the CDR3: TGCGCCAGCAGCCCCAAGGGAGCGGGGAGGGTTTACAATGAGCAGTTCTTC. Translating gives CASSPKGAGRVYNEQFF.